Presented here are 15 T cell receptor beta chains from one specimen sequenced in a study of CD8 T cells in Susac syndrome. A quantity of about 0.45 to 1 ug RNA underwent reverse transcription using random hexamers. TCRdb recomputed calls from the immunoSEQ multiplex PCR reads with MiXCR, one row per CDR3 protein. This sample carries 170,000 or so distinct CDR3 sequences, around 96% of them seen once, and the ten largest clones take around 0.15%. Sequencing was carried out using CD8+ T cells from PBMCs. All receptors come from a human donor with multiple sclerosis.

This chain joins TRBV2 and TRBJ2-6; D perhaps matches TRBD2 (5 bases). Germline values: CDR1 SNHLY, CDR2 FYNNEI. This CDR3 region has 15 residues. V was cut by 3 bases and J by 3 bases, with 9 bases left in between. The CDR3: CASSDGELGANVLTF. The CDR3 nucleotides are TGTGCCAGCAGTGATGGGGAGCTTGGGGCCAACGTCCTGACTTTC.

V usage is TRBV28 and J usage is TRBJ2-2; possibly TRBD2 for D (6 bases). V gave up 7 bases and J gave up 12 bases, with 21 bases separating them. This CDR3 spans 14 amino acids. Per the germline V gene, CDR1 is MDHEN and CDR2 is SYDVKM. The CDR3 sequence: CASKVGAGSSKLFF. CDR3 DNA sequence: TGTGCCAGCAAAGTCGGTGCGGGGAGTAGTAAGCTGTTTTTT.

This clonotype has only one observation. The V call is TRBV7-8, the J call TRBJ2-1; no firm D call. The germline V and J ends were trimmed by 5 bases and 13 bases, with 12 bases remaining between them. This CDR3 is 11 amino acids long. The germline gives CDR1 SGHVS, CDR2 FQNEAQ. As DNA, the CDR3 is TGTGCCAGCAGCCCAAGGACGATACAGTTCTTC. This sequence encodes CASSPRTIQFF.

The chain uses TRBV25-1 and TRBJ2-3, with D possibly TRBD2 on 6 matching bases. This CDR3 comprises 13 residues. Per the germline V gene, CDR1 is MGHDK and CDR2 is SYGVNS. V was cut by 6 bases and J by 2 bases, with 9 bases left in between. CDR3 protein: CASRRDSTDTQYF. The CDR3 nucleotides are TGTGCCAGCAGACGGGACTCCACAGATACGCAGTATTTT. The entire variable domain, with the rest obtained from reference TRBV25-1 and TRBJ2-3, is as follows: EADIYQTPRYLVIGTGKKITLECSQTMGHDKMYWYQQDPGMELHLIHYSYGVNSTEKGDLSSESTVSRIRTEHFPLTLESARPSHTSQYLCASRRDSTDTQYFGPGTRLTVL.

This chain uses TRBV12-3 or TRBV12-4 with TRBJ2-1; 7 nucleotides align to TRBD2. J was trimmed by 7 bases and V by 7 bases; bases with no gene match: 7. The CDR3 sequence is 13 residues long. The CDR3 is CASTAGTKNEQFF. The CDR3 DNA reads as TGTGCCAGCACCGCCGGGACTAAGAATGAGCAGTTCTTC.

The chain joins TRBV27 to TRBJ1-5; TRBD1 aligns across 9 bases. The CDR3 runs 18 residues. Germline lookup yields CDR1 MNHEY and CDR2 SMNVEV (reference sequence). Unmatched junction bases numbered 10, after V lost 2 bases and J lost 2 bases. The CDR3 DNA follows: TGTGCCAGCAGTTTAGGGGGACAGGGAGGTGTCGGCAATCAGCCCCAGCATTTT. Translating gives CASSLGGQGGVGNQPQHF.

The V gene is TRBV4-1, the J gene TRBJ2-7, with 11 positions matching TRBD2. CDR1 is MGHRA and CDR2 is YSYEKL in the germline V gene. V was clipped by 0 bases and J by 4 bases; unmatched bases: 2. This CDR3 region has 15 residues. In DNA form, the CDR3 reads TGCGCCAGCAGCCAAGAACTAGCGGGAGAATACGAGCAGTACTTC. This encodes CASSQELAGEYEQYF.

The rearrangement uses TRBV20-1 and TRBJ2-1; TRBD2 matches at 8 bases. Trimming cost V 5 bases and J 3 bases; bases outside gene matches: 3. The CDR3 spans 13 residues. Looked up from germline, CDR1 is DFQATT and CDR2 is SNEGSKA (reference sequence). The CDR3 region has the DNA TGCAGTGCTCATCTAGCGGGCTACAATGAGCAGTTCTTC. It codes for CSAHLAGYNEQFF.

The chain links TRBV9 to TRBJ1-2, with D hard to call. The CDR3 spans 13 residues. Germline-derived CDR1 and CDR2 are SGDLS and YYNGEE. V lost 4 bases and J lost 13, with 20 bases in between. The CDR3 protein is CASSPQGTTVSTF. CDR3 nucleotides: TGTGCCAGCAGCCCCCAAGGTACCACGGTTAGCACCTTC. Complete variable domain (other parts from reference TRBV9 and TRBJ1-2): DSGVTQTPKHLITATGQRVTLRCSPRSGDLSVYWYQQSLDQGLQFLIQYYNGEERAKGNILERFSAQQFPDLHSELNLSSLELGDSALYFCASSPQGTTVSTFGSGTRLTVV.

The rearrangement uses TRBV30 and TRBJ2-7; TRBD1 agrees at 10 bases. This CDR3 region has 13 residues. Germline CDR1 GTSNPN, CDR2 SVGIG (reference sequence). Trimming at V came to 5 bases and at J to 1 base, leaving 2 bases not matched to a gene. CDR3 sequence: CAWADRGSYEQYF. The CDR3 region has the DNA TGTGCCTGGGCGGACAGGGGGTCCTACGAGCAGTACTTC.

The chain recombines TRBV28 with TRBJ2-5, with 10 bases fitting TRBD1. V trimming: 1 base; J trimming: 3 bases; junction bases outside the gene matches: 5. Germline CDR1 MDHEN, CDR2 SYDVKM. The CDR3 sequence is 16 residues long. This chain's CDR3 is CASSLSPGTGEETQYF. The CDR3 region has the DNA TGTGCCAGCAGTTTATCTCCCGGGACAGGGGAAGAGACCCAGTACTTC.

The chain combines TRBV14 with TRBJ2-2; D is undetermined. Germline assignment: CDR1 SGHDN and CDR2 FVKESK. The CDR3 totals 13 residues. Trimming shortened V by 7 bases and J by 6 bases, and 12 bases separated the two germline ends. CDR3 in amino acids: CASTSAFPGELFF. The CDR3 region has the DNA TGTGCCAGCACGAGTGCCTTTCCCGGGGAGCTGTTTTTT.

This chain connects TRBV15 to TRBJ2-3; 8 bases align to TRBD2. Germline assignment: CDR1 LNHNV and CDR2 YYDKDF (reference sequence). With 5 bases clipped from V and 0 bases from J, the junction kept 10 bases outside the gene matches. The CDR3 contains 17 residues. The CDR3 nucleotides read TGTGCCACCAGCCACCCCGCAGCGGGGGTTAGCACAGATACGCAGTATTTT. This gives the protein CATSHPAAGVSTDTQYF.

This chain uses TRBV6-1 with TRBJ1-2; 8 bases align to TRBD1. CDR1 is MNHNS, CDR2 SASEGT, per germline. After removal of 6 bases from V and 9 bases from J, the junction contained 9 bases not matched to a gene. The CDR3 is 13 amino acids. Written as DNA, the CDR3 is TGTGCCAGCAGCGAAACAGGGGGGAGTAGCTACACCTTC. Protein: CASSETGGSSYTF.

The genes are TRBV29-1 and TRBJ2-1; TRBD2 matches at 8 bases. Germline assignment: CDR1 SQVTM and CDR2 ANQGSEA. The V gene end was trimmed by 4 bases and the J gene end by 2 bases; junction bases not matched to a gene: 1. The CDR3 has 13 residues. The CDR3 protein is CSVGGLAYNEQFF. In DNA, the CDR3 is TGCAGCGTTGGGGGACTAGCCTACAATGAGCAGTTCTTC.